One and the same sample provided the 9 T cell receptor beta chains below, sequenced in a study of early T cells in non-severe SARS-CoV-2 infection. TCRdb passed the 5' RACE reads through MiXCR, listing each CDR3 protein once. Found here are 90,000 to 120,000 distinct CDR3 sequences, around 10% of them singletons; the top ten hold approximately 6.9%. Sequencing was performed on whole blood. The receptors were sampled from an adult who was a healthcare worker with PCR-confirmed SARS-CoV-2 infection or an uninfected control (not recorded which).

This clonotype was recorded at least ten times. The chain combines TRBV4-2 with TRBJ2-7; 8 nucleotides line up with TRBD2. Germline values: CDR1 LGHNA, CDR2 YNFKEQ. The CDR3 is 17 amino acids. With 1 base clipped from V and 3 bases from J, the junction kept 11 bases outside the gene matches. CDR3 sequence reads: CASSQAFVAGSVYEQYF. The CDR3 coding sequence is TGTGCCAGCAGCCAAGCTTTTGTAGCGGGGAGTGTCTACGAGCAGTACTTC.

The V call is TRBV11-2, the J call TRBJ2-2; tentatively, D is TRBD2 (6 bases). Germline-derived CDR1 and CDR2 are SGHAT and FQNNGV. The CDR3 is 15 amino acids. V dropped 1 base and J dropped 0 bases, with 6 bases sitting between them. The CDR3 loop is CASSLGGANTGELFF. The CDR3 nucleotides read TGTGCCAGCAGCTTAGGCGGGGCGAACACCGGGGAGCTGTTTTTT.

This clonotype was observed many times. The chain uses TRBV4-1 and TRBJ2-1; 12 bases match TRBD2. Per germline, CDR1 MGHRA and CDR2 YSYEKL. The V and J ends lost 3 bases and 7 bases, in that order; junction bases with no gene match: 10. This CDR3 region has 17 residues. The CDR3, as DNA: TGCGCCAGCAGCCATCCTGTACTAGCGGGAGGTTTAAATGAGCAGTTCTTC. It specifies CASSHPVLAGGLNEQFF.

This clonotype was recorded a few times. The V gene is TRBV6-5, the J gene TRBJ1-5, with D possibly matching TRBD1 (6 bases). Trimming pared 6 bases from V and 6 bases from J, leaving 12 bases between. The CDR3 is made up of 13 amino acids. Germline V lookup: CDR1 MNHEY, CDR2 SVGAGI. The CDR3 sequence is CASSYTGSQPQHF. CDR3 sequence (DNA): TGTGCCAGCAGCTACACAGGGTCTCAGCCCCAGCATTTT.

V usage is TRBV28 and J usage is TRBJ2-5, with 7 bases that match TRBD1. The length of the CDR3 is 15 residues. Trimming cost V 5 bases and J 2 bases; bases outside gene matches: 8. From germline, CDR1 is MDHEN and CDR2 SYDVKM. The CDR3 sequence: CASSTLSQGQETQYF. DNA for the CDR3: TGTGCCAGCAGTACCCTCTCACAGGGGCAAGAGACCCAGTACTTC.

The chain employs TRBV6-5 and TRBJ1-1; D not certain. The CDR3 spans 11 residues. Between the trimmed V and J ends, which lost 6 bases and 8 bases, there was a span of 10 bases. Germline V gene data show CDR1 as MNHEY and CDR2 as SVGAGI. CDR3 in DNA: TGTGCCAGCAGGGGCAGGCAGGAAGCTTTCTTT. It codes for CASRGRQEAFF.

This clonotype has at least ten counts. The gene calls are TRBV5-6 and TRBJ1-1; TRBD1 is a possible D gene (5 bases). The V gene's germline CDR1 is SGHDT and CDR2 YYEEEE. CDR3 length: 16 amino acids. The V end was cut by 5 bases, the J end by 4 bases, with 21 bases between. CDR3 in amino acids: CASRRVRASRGTEAFF. The CDR3 DNA reads as TGTGCCAGCAGACGAGTCCGGGCCTCGAGGGGCACTGAAGCTTTCTTT.

This clonotype has a count of ten or more. V usage is TRBV25-1 and J usage is TRBJ1-1; D remains unclear. The CDR3 extends over 11 amino acids. V was pared by 8 bases and J by 6 bases, with 10 bases between. Germline V gene lookup returns CDR1 MGHDK and CDR2 SYGVNS. The CDR3 reads CASRAGSEAFF. Here the CDR3 DNA reads TGTGCCAGCCGAGCAGGTTCTGAAGCTTTCTTT.

This clonotype turned up a few times. The chain uses TRBV18 and TRBJ1-2; a possible D gene is TRBD1 (6 bases). From germline, CDR1 is KGHSH and CDR2 LQKENI. V gave up 5 bases and J gave up 7 bases, with 11 bases separating them. This CDR3 spans 12 amino acids. The CDR3 DNA reads as TGTGCCAGCTCATCGACAGGTTCTGGCTACACCTTC. Protein sequence: CASSSTGSGYTF.